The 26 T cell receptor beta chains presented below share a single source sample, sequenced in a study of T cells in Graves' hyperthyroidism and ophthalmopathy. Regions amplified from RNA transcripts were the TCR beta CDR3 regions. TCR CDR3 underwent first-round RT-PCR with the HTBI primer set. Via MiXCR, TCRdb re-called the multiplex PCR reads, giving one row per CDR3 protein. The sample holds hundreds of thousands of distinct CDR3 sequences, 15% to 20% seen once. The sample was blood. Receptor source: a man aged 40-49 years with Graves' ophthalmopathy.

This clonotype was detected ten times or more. Here the CDR3 DNA reads TGCAGTGCTATGCCCGGGACTACCACCTACGAGCAGTACTTC. This translates into CSAMPGTTTYEQYF. The J gene is TRBJ2-7, the V gene TRBV20-1; 7 nucleotides match TRBD2. The CDR3 totals 14 residues. The junction had 8 bases not matched to a gene; V was cut back by 4 bases and J by 2 bases. Germline CDR1 is DFQATT and CDR2 is SNEGSKA (reference sequence).

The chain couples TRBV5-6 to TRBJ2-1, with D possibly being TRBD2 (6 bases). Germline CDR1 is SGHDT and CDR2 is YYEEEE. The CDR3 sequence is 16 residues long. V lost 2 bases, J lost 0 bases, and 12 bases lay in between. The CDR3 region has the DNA TGTGCCAGCAGCTTTTCTCCGGGAGCCTCCTACAATGAGCAGTTCTTC. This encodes CASSFSPGASYNEQFF.

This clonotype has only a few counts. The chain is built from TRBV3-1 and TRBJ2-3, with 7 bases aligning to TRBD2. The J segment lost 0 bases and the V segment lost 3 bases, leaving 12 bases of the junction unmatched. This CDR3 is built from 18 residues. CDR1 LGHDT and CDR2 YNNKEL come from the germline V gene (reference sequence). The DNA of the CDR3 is TGTGCCAGCAGCCAGAATGGGGGAGCGGGGCCGAGCACAGATACGCAGTATTTT. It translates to CASSQNGGAGPSTDTQYF.

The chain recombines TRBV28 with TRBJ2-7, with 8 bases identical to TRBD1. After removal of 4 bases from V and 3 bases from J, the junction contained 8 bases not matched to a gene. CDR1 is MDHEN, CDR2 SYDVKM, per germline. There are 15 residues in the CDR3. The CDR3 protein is CASSSQGASGYEQYF. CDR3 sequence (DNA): TGTGCCAGCAGTTCGCAGGGGGCTTCGGGCTACGAGCAGTACTTC.

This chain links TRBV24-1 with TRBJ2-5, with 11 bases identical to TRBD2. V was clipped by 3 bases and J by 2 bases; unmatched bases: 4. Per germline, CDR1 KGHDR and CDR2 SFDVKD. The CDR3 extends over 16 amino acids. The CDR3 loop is CATSDPGTSGQETQYF. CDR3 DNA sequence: TGTGCCACCAGTGATCCCGGGACTAGCGGTCAAGAGACCCAGTACTTC.

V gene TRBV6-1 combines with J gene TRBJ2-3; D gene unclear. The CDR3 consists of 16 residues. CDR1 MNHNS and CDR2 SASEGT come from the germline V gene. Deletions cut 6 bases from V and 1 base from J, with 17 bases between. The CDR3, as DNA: TGTGCCAGCAGCTTGGCCAGGAGTCGGGGCACAGATACGCAGTATTTT. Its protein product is CASSLARSRGTDTQYF.

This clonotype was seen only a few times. The CDR3 spells CASSYQGAAPYNEQFF. The CDR3 bases are TGTGCCAGCAGTTACCAGGGAGCGGCCCCCTACAATGAGCAGTTCTTC. This chain links TRBV6-6 with TRBJ2-1; TRBD1 or TRBD2 may be the D gene (5 bases each). V was pared by 2 bases and J by 2 bases, with 13 bases between. This CDR3 is built from 16 residues. Germline CDR1 MNHNY, CDR2 SVGAGI (reference sequence).

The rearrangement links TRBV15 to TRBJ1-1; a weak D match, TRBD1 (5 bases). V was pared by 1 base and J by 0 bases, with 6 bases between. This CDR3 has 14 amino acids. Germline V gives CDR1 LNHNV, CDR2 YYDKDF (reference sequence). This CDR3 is CATSRARVNTEAFF. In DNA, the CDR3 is TGTGCCACCAGCAGAGCCAGGGTGAACACTGAAGCTTTCTTT.

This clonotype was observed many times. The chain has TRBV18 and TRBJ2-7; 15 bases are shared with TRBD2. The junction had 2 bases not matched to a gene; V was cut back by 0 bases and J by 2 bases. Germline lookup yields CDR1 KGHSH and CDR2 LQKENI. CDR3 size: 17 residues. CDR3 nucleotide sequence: TGTGCCAGCTCACCACCGGGACTAGCGGGGGGACCCTACGAGCAGTACTTC. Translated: CASSPPGLAGGPYEQYF.

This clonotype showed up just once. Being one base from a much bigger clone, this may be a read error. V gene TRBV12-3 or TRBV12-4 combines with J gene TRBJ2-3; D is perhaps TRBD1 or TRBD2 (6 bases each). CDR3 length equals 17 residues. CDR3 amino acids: CACSLQSGGRLGRTQYF. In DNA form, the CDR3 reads TGTGCCTGCAGTTTGCAATCTGGGGGGCGCTTAGGGCGTACGCAGTATTTT.

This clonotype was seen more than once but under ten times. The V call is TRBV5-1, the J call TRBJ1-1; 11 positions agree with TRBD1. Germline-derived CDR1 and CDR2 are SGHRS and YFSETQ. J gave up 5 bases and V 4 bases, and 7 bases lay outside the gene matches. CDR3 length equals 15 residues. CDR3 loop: CASSPRDRGRTEAFF. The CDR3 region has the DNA TGCGCCAGCAGCCCACGGGACAGGGGGAGGACTGAAGCTTTCTTT.

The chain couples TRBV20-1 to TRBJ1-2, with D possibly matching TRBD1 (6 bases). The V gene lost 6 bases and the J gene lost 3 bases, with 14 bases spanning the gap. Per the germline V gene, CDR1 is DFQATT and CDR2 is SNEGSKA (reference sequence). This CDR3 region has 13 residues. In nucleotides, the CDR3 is TGCAGTGCCCCGGACCGGACAGACTATGGCTACACCTTC. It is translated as CSAPDRTDYGYTF.

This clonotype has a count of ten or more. The CDR3 loop is CASSLGQGAVGYTF. The CDR3 nucleotides read TGTGCCAGCAGCTTAGGACAGGGGGCTGTGGGCTACACCTTC. This rearrangement joins TRBV7-8 to TRBJ1-2; 10 positions agree with TRBD1. Germline CDR1 SGHVS, CDR2 FQNEAQ. V trimming: 1 base; J trimming: 8 bases; junction bases outside the gene matches: 4. CDR3 length equals 14 residues.

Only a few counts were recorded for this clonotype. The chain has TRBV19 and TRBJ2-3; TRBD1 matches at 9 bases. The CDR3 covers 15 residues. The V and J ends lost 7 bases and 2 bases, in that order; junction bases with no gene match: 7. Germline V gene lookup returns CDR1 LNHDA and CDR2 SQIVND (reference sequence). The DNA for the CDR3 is TGTGCCAGTAAGACAGGGGGAAGGGACACAGATACGCAGTATTTT. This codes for CASKTGGRDTDTQYF.

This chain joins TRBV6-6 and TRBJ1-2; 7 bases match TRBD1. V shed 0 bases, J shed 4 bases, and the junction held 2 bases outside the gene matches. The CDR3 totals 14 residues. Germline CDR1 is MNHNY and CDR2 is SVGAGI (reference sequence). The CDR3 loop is CASSYSDRVYGYTF. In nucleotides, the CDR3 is TGTGCCAGCAGTTACTCCGACAGGGTCTATGGCTACACCTTC.

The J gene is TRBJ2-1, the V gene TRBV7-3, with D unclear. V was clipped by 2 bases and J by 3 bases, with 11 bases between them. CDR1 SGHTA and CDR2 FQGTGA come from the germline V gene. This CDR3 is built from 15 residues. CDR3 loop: CASSLEAAYYNEQFF. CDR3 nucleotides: TGTGCCAGCAGCTTAGAGGCAGCGTACTACAATGAGCAGTTCTTC.

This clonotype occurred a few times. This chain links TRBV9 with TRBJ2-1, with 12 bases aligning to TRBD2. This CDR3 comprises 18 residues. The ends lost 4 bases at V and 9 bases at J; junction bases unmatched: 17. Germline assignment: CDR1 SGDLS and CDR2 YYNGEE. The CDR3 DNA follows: TGTGCCAGCAGCCCCCAGGGTGGTGGGCTAGCGGGAGGGGGTGAGCAGTTCTTC. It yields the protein CASSPQGGGLAGGGEQFF.

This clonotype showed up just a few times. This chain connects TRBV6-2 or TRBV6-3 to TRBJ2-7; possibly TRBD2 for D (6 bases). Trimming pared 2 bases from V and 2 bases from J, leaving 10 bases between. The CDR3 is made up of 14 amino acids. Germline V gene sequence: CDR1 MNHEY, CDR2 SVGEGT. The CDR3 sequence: CASSYDGLTYEQYF. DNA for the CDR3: TGTGCCAGCAGTTACGACGGACTAACCTACGAGCAGTACTTC.

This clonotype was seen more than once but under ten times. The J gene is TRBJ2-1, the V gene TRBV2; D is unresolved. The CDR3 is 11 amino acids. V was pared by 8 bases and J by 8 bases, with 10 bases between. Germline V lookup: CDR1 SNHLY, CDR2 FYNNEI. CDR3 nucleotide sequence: TGTGCCAGCGTGGCTCGGGATGAGCAGTTCTTC. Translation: CASVARDEQFF.

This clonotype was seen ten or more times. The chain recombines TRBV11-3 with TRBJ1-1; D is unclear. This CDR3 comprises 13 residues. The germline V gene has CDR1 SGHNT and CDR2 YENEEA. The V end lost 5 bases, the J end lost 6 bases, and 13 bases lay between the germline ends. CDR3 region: CASSPRRGAEAFF. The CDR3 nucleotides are TGTGCCAGCAGCCCACGCCGGGGTGCTGAAGCTTTCTTT. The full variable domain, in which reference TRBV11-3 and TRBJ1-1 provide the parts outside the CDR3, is EAGVVQSPRYKIIEKKQPVAFWCNPISGHNTLYWYLQNLGQGPELLIRYENEEAVDDSQLPKDRFSAERLKGVDSTLKIQPAELGDSAVYLCASSPRRGAEAFFGQGTRLTVV.

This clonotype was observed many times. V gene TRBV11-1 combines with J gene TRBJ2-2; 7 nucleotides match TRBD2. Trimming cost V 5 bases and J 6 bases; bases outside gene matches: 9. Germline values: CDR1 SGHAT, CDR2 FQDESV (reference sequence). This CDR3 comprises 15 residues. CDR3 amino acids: CASSRQPSGAGELFF. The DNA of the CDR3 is TGTGCCAGCAGCCGACAGCCCAGCGGGGCCGGGGAGCTGTTTTTT.

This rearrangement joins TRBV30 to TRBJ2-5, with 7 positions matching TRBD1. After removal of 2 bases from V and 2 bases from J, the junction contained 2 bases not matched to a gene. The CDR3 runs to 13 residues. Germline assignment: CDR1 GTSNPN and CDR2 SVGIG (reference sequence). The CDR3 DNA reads TGTGCCTGGAGTAGGGGGCTGCAAGAGACCCAGTACTTC. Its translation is CAWSRGLQETQYF.

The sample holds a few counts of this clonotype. The CDR3 here is CSASLLAGGNTGELFF. DNA of the CDR3: TGCAGTGCTAGTTTACTAGCGGGGGGGAACACCGGGGAGCTGTTTTTT. V and J are TRBV20-1 and TRBJ2-2; 12 bases fit TRBD2. There are 16 residues in the CDR3. Germline trimming cut 3 bases from V and 1 base from J; bases unmatched to any gene: 3. From germline, CDR1 is DFQATT and CDR2 SNEGSKA (reference sequence).

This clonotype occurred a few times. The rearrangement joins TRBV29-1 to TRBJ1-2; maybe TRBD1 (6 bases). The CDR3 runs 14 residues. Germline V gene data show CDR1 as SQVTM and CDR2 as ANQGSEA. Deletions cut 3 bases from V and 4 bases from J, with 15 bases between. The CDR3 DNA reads TGCAGCGTTGAGACAGGCCCTGCCCTCTATGGCTACACCTTC. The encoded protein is CSVETGPALYGYTF.

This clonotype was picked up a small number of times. The CDR3 region is CASSPGTSLYGYTF. The CDR3 DNA reads as TGTGCCAGCAGTCCCGGGACGTCTCTCTATGGCTACACCTTC. This rearrangement joins TRBV5-6 to TRBJ1-2, with D possibly TRBD1 on 5 matching bases. Trimming cost V 5 bases and J 4 bases, with 15 bases left between them. Looked up from germline, CDR1 is SGHDT and CDR2 is YYEEEE. This CDR3 is built from 14 residues.

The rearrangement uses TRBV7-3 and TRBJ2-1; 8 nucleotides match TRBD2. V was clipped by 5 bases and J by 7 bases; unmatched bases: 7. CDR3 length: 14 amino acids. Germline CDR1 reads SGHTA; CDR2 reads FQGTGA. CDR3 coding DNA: TGTGCCAGCAGCCTTCCGGGACTAGAGAATGAGCAGTTCTTC. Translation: CASSLPGLENEQFF.